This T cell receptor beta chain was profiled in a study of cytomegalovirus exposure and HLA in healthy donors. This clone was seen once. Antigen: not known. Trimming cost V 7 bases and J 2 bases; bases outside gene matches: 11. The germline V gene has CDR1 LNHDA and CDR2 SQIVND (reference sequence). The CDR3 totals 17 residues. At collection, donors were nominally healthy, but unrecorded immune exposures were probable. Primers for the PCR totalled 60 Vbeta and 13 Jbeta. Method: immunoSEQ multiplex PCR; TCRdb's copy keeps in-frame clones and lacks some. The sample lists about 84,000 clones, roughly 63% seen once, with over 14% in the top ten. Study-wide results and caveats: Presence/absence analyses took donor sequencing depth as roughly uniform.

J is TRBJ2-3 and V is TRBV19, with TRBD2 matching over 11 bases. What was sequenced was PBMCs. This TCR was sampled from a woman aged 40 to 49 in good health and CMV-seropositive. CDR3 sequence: CASKERTSGLVTDTQYF. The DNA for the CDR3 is TGTGCCAGTAAGGAAAGGACTAGCGGGTTAGTCACAGATACGCAGTATTTT. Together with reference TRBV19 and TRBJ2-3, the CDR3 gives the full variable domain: DGGITQSPKYLFRKEGQNVTLSCEQNLNHDAMYWYRQDPGQGLRLIYYSQIVNDFQKGDIAEGYSVSREKKESFPLTVTSAQKNPTAFYLCASKERTSGLVTDTQYFGPGTRLTVL.